The rows below give T cell receptor beta chains drawn from one sample of a study of neoadjuvant nivolumab and ipilimumab in lung cancer. Some clones are missing from TCRdb's copy, which holds only in-frame ones; the method was immunoSEQ multiplex PCR. The table records roughly 2,500 clones, approximately 85% of them present only once. Material: tumor tissue, obtained before neoadjuvant nivolumab, alone or with ipilimumab. The source of these receptors is an adult with non-small cell lung cancer. Both conserved end residues are part of each CDR3. D genes are given only for firm matches. Clone sizes are given selectively: once, few, many, or a class where the clone is expanded.

>-|-|TRBJ2-1|TRBV6-1
TGTGCCAGCAGTGCAGCAAGGGTCAATGAGCAGTTCTTC
CASSAARVNEQFF
>-|-|TRBJ1-3|TRBV5-6
TGTGCCAGCAGCTTCGAACCGGGACAAGTCTCTGGAAACACCATATATTTT
CASSFEPGQVSGNTIYF
>-|-|TRBJ2-1|TRBV4-1
TGCGCCAGCAGCCAGGGAGGGACAGCTTACAATGAGCAGTTCTTC
CASSQGGTAYNEQFF
>-|-|TRBJ2-7|TRBV10-2
TGCGCCAGCAGCCCGAGGGGGAACTACGAGCAGTACTTC
CASSPRGNYEQYF
>-|-|TRBJ1-5|TRBV18
TGTGCCAGCTCACCTGGGGGACCAAATCAGCCCCAGCATTTT
CASSPGGPNQPQHF
>-|-|TRBJ2-7|TRBV10-3
TGTGCCATCAGCCCCTTGGAGGGGGCCGAGCAGTACTTC
CAISPLEGAEQYF
>-|-|TRBJ2-1|TRBV4-1
TGCGCCAGCAGCCTTAGCGGAACCACCTACAATGAGCAGTTCTTC
CASSLSGTTYNEQFF
>-|-|TRBJ2-3|TRBV10-3
TGTGCCATCAGTGAGGGACAGAGAGTCACAGATACGCAGTATTTT
CAISEGQRVTDTQYF
>-|-|TRBJ1-1|TRBV27
TGTGCCAGCAGTTGGCGGGGGTACACTGAAGCTTTCTTT
CASSWRGYTEAFF
>-|-|TRBJ1-2|TRBV10-3
TGTGCCATCAGTGAGAACGGCTATGGCTACACCTTC
CAISENGYGYTF
>TRBD1|-|TRBJ1-6|TRBV18
TGTGCCAGCTCCACCACTGGACAGGGGAATTCACCCCTCCACTTT
CASSTTGQGNSPLHF
>TRBD2|-|TRBJ2-1|TRBV5-4
TGTGCCAGCAGCTTAGAACTAGCGGGGTGGAGTGGGAATGAGCAGTTCTTC
CASSLELAGWSGNEQFF
>-|-|TRBJ1-1|TRBV28
TGTGCCAGCAGTTTGAGGGACACTGAAGCTTTCTTT
CASSLRDTEAFF
>-|few|TRBJ1-1|TRBV18
TGTGCCAGCTCACCGACAGCCCTGAACACTGAAGCTTTCTTT
CASSPTALNTEAFF
>TRBD2|-|TRBJ2-7|TRBV5-4
TGTGCCAGCAGCATTCCGGGACTAGCGGGAGGGCCGGTTGAGCAGTACTTC
CASSIPGLAGGPVEQYF
>-|-|TRBJ2-1|TRBV27
TGTGCCAGCAACCAGATGGGTTTCTACAATGAGCAGTTCTTC
CASNQMGFYNEQFF
>TRBD2|-|TRBJ2-1|TRBV15
TGTGCCACCAGTGTACTAGCGAGACAGTTCTTC
CATSVLARQFF
>-|-|TRBJ2-3|TRBV6-6
TGTGCCAGCAGTTACGGGACAGATACGCAGTATTTT
CASSYGTDTQYF
>-|-|TRBJ1-5|TRBV10-2
TGCGCCAGCAGTGAGATCGGAGGGGAACAGCCCCAGCATTTT
CASSEIGGEQPQHF
>-|once|TRBJ1-2|TRBV5-4
TGTGCCAGCAGCTTGGGGGGGACATCAACTAACTATGGCTACACCTTC
CASSLGGTSTNYGYTF
>-|once|TRBJ1-1|TRBV14
TGTGCCAGCAGCCAAGAGGGCCCGGGAGGTCGGGGGGCTGAAGCTTTCTTT
CASSQEGPGGRGAEAFF
>-|-|TRBJ2-2|TRBV7-2
TGTGCCAGCAGCTTTTCGGGATACGGGACCGGGGAGCTGTTTTTT
CASSFSGYGTGELFF
>-|-|TRBJ2-3|TRBV5-6
TGTGCCAGCAGCTTGGTGCTCGGATCCACAGATACGCAGTATTTT
CASSLVLGSTDTQYF
>TRBD1|-|TRBJ2-7|TRBV5-4
TGTGCCAGCAGCTTTTTCGCAGGGGGAGAGCAGTACTTC
CASSFFAGGEQYF
>-|once|TRBJ2-1|TRBV6-5
TGTGCCAGCAGCCCTCGGTACGAATCCTACAATGAGCAGTTCTTC
CASSPRYESYNEQFF
>-|few|TRBJ2-3|TRBV18
TGTGCCAGCTCACCACGCCGGCGGGAAGGACGGACAGATACGCAGTATTTT
CASSPRRREGRTDTQYF
>-|-|TRBJ2-1|TRBV6-1
TGTGCCAGCACAGTCAGCCCTTTTTCCTACAATGAGCAGTTCTTC
CASTVSPFSYNEQFF
>TRBD2|once|TRBJ2-5|TRBV11-2
TGTGCCAGCAGCTTCTTCCGGGTGGTAGCGGGAGAACAACAAGAGACCCAGTACTTC
CASSFFRVVAGEQQETQYF
>TRBD2|-|TRBJ2-3|TRBV5-1
TGCGCCAGCAGCATTAGCGGGACAAGGACAGATACGCAGTATTTT
CASSISGTRTDTQYF
>-|-|TRBJ2-3|TRBV9
TGTGCCAGCAGCGTACAGAGGACGGGAAAGGCAGATACGCAGTATTTT
CASSVQRTGKADTQYF
>TRBD1|-|TRBJ2-3|TRBV7-9
TGTGCCAGCAGCCGGGACAGGGATGCAGATACGCAGTATTTT
CASSRDRDADTQYF
>TRBD2|-|TRBJ2-5|TRBV6-6
TGTGCCAGCAGTTACTCGAACCAGCGGGGGGAGACCCAGTACTTC
CASSYSNQRGETQYF
>TRBD1|-|TRBJ1-3|TRBV5-4
TGTGCCAGCAGCCTTGGACTACAGGGGGCTGGAAACACCATATATTTT
CASSLGLQGAGNTIYF
>TRBD1|-|TRBJ1-5|TRBV28
TGTGCCAGCGTCGGGACAGGGGGTCGCCAGCCCCAGCATTTT
CASVGTGGRQPQHF
>-|-|TRBJ1-2|TRBV7-2
TGTGCCAGCAGCCCAGTCGGGGACCTCTATGGCTACACCTTC
CASSPVGDLYGYTF
>-|-|TRBJ1-2|TRBV28
TGTGCCAGCAACTCCGACGAAAGCTACACCTTC
CASNSDESYTF
>TRBD1|-|TRBJ2-3|TRBV19
TGTGCCAGTAGTGTACAGGGGCGCACAGATACGCAGTATTTT
CASSVQGRTDTQYF
>-|-|TRBJ2-7|TRBV5-1
TGCGCCAGCGCTCCCCTAGATTCCTACGAGCAGTACTTC
CASAPLDSYEQYF
>TRBD1|-|TRBJ1-1|TRBV5-1
TGCGCCAGCAGCATCCGAGGACAGGGGCGCACTGAAGCTTTCTTT
CASSIRGQGRTEAFF
>TRBD1|-|TRBJ2-5|TRBV7-9
TGTGCCAGCAGCACAGGGGGCGAGACCCAGTACTTC
CASSTGGETQYF
>TRBD1|-|TRBJ2-7|TRBV29-1
TGCAGCGTTGGGGAAACCGGGACAGGTGTTGGGGAGCAGTACTTC
CSVGETGTGVGEQYF
>-|-|TRBJ1-2|TRBV27
TGTGCCAGCAGCCTATTAGGCCAGGGAGGGTATGGCTACACCTTT
CASSLLGQGGYGYTF
>-|-|TRBJ2-5|TRBV11-2
TGTGCCAGCAGCTTAGGAGTCGGGGAAGGGGAGACCCAGTACTTC
CASSLGVGEGETQYF
>-|-|TRBJ1-2|TRBV7-9
TGTGCCAGCAGCCCAACAAACTATGGCTACACCTTC
CASSPTNYGYTF
>TRBD1|-|TRBJ1-2|TRBV6-5
TGTGCCAGCAGGCGGGGACAGTACTATGGCTACACCTTC
CASRRGQYYGYTF
>-|-|TRBJ1-2|TRBV14
TGTGCCAGCAGCCAAGACAGGGGAGGTGGAGGCTACACCTTC
CASSQDRGGGGYTF
>-|-|TRBJ2-7|TRBV28
TGTGCCACCCAGTCCGGGTCCTACGAGCAGTACTTC
CATQSGSYEQYF
>TRBD1|-|TRBJ1-1|TRBV14
TGTGCCAGCAGCTATCCCCCAGGGGGCATGAACACTGAAGCTTTCTTT
CASSYPPGGMNTEAFF
>TRBD2|-|TRBJ2-1|TRBV11-3
TGTGCCAGCAGCTTAGGGGGGGGAAACAATGAGCAGTTCTTC
CASSLGGGNNEQFF
>-|-|TRBJ2-1|TRBV5-1
TGCGCCAGCAGCCTACAAGGGCCCGAGAATGAGCAGTTCTTC
CASSLQGPENEQFF
>-|-|TRBJ1-2|TRBV20-1
TGCAGTGCTAGATGGCAGGCGGACTACACCTTC
CSARWQADYTF
>TRBD1|-|TRBJ1-5|TRBV9
TGTGCCAGCAGCGTAGGGCCAGGGACAGGGTCAAATCAGCCCCAGCATTTT
CASSVGPGTGSNQPQHF
>-|once|TRBJ1-1|TRBV27
TGTGCCAGCAGTGCGGGGGGTATAGAAGCTTTCTTT
CASSAGGIEAFF
>TRBD2|once|TRBJ2-3|TRBV9
TGTGCCAGCAGCGCCATCTGGGGGGGTTTGACAGATACGCAGTATTTT
CASSAIWGGLTDTQYF